The rows below give T cell receptor beta chains drawn from one sample of a study of T cell responses to AZD1222 COVID-19 vaccine. The table came from immunoSEQ multiplex PCR; TCRdb's copy has only in-frame clones and leaves some out. The sample carries 100,000 or so clones, 85% to 90% recorded once. The sample consisted of peripheral blood, taken on day 0 of AZD1222 vaccination. All receptors derive from an adult in good health. Both conserved end residues are part of each CDR3. The order of the fields is V gene, CDR3 protein.

TRBV6-4	CASSVGQTSNQPQHF
TRBV11-3	CASSIGGYNSPLHF
TRBV5-4	CASSADGRAEQYF
TRBV19	CASSMEGPIPVSGNTIYF
TRBV12-3/TRBV12-4	CASTLTSQETQYF
TRBV7-9	CASSVKLRLAGGSEQYF
TRBV6-6	CASSSPTKNQPQHF
TRBV5-1	CASSLEQGRGEKLFF
TRBV23-1	CASSLERNLSYEQYF
TRBV7-9	CASSLVENTEAFF
TRBV23-1	CASSQSLKYNSPLHF
TRBV7-9	CASSSTGFGYTF
TRBV10-3	CAISTGTGGYEQYF
TRBV5-1	CASSSDFSGNTIYF
TRBV5-4	CASRGPPPQETQYF
TRBV7-6	CASSLSPGQGKGEQFF
TRBV6-1	CASSEAGVQETQYF
TRBV3-1/TRBV3-2	CASSLAGGPGEQYF
TRBV18	CASSPIGSSFSNQPQHF
TRBV5-8	CASSGSGTGRGAFF
TRBV6-5	CASSRSGSYEQYF
TRBV15	CATSNTYEQYF
TRBV7-8	CASSLGTSGTDTQYF
TRBV4-1	CASSQVLAGGPGELFF
TRBV12-3/TRBV12-4	CASSKTVPEAFF
TRBV2	CASRLLASNEQFF
TRBV6-5	CASSYPGGSGANVLTF
TRBV15	CATSRSGTANEKLFF
TRBV5-1	CASCWSEANEQFF
TRBV12-3/TRBV12-4	CASSLNHETEAFF
TRBV27	CASTEGGGSYEQYF
TRBV3-1/TRBV3-2	CASSRSPQGSEQFF
TRBV12-3/TRBV12-4	CASSLEYGYTF
TRBV3-1/TRBV3-2	CASSPSLNQPQHF
TRBV3-1/TRBV3-2	CASSRPGGELFF
TRBV5-6	CASSLGTGWFGELFF
TRBV27	CASRETQYF
TRBV27	CASSLSKGEEDYGYTF
TRBV27	CASSSGTSGRNIQYF
TRBV6-6	CASSYPDRVSNTEAFF
TRBV5-1	CASSLEVNTEAFF
TRBV2	CASSGQGAEYEQYF
TRBV18	CASSPFRGHTEAFF
TRBV7-2	CASSYGVNSNQPQHF
TRBV9	CASSVAGNSPLHF
TRBV7-9	CASSPGTEAFF
TRBV11-3	CASSFSFTQYF
TRBV7-9	CASSRLQGGLNYGYTF
TRBV10-3	CAISIKEGGNTEAFF
TRBV27	CASRTGTSGTDTQYF
TRBV29-1	CSVGTGNNYGYTF
TRBV29-1	CSVGGPNQPQHF
TRBV6-5	CASSPDRVGAFF
TRBV5-1	CASSVTPTTVNDGYTF
TRBV6-1	CASSEGTVNYGYTF
TRBV5-4	CASSLDSGFSGNTIYF
TRBV3-1/TRBV3-2	CASSPGQRLYSPLHF